This T cell receptor beta chain was obtained from a study of cytomegalovirus exposure and HLA in healthy donors. Study results and limitations: Relative to the approximately 700-donor mean, N-insertions were reportedly fewer in an Asian-associated ancestry cluster in a later analysis. Later analysis revealed greater clonal expansion in HLA-associated TCR beta chains than in equally common others.

This clone was counted only a few times. Its antigen is undetermined. The PCR contained 60 Vbeta and 13 Jbeta primers. Clones were read by immunoSEQ multiplex PCR, and TCRdb kept only the in-frame ones, dropping some. This sample has about 110,000 clones, with less than 85% found just once. The CDR3 has 14 residues. Germline-derived CDR1 and CDR2 are SQVTM and ANQGSEA. J was trimmed by 7 bases and V by 5 bases; bases with no gene match: 9. The material sequenced was PBMCs. The J gene is TRBJ2-1, the V gene TRBV29-1, with 9 bases that match TRBD1. The source of this sequence is a man aged 55 to 69 in good health and CMV-seronegative. CDR3: CSVRAGQGRNEQFF. The CDR3, as DNA: TGCAGCGTTAGGGCGGGACAGGGTCGTAATGAGCAGTTCTTC.